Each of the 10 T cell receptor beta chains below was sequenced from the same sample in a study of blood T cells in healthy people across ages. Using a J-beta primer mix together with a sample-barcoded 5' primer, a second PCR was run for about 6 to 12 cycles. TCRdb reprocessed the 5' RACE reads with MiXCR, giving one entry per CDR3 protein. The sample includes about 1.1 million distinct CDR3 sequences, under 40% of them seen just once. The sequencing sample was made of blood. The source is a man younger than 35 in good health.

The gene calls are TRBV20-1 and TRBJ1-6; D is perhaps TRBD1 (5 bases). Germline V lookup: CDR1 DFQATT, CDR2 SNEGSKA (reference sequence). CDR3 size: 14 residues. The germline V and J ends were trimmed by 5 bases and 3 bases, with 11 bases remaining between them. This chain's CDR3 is CSAGDGNYNSPLHF. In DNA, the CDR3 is TGCAGTGCTGGGGACGGAAACTATAATTCACCCCTCCACTTT.

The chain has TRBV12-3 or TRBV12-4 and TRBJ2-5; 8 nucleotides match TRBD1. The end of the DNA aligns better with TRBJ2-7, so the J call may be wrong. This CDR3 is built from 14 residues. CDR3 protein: CASSARQGTYEQYF. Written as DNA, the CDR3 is TGTGCCAGCAGTGCACGACAGGGGACCTACGAGCAGTACTTC.

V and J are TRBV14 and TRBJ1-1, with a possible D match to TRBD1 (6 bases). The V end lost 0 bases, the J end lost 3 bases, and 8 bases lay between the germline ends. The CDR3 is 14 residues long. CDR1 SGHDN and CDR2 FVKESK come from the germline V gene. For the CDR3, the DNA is TGTGCCAGCAGCCAAGAGGCAGGGGACACTGAAGCTTTCTTT. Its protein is CASSQEAGDTEAFF.

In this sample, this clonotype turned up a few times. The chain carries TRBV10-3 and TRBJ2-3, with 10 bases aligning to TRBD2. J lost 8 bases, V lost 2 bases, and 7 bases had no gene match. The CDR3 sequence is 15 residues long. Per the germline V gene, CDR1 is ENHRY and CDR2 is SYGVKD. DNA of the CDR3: TGTGCCATCAGTGAGCCCGGGACTAGCGTCGGTACGCAGTATTTT. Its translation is CAISEPGTSVGTQYF.

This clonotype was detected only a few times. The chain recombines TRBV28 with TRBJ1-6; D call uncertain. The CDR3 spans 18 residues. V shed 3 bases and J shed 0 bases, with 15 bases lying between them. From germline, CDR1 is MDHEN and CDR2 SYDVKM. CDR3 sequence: CASSFRGKMSSYNSPLHF. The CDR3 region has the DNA TGTGCCAGCAGTTTCAGAGGGAAGATGAGCTCCTATAATTCACCCCTCCACTTT. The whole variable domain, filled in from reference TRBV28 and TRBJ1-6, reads DVKVTQSSRYLVKRTGEKVFLECVQDMDHENMFWYRQDPGLGLRLIYFSYDVKMKEKGDIPEGYSVSREKKERFSLILESASTNQTSMYLCASSFRGKMSSYNSPLHFGNGTRLTVT.

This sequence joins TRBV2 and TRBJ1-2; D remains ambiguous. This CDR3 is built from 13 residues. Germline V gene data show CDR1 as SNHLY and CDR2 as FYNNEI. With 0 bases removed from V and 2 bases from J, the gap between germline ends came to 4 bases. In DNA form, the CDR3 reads TGTGCCAGCAGTGAAGCGCAAAACTATGGCTACACCTTC. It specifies CASSEAQNYGYTF.

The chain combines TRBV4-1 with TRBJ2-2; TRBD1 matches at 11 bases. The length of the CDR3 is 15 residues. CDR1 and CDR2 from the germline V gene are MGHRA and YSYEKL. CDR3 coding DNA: TGCGGGAAAACCCGGACAGGGGGCTTCTCCGGGGAGCTGTTTTTT. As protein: CGKTRTGGFSGELFF.

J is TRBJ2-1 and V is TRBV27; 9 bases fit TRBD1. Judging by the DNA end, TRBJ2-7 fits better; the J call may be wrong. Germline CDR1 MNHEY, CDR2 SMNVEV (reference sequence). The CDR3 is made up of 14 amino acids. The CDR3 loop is CASSLSGTGNEQYF. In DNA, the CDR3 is TGTGCCAGCAGTTTATCCGGGACAGGGAATGAGCAGTACTTC.

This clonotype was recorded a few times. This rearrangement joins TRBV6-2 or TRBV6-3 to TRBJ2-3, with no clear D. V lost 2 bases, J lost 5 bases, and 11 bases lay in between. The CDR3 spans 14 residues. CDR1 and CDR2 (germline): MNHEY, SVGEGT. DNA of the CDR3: TGTGCCAGCAGTTACGTAGCCACGGGAGATACGCAGTATTTT. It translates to CASSYVATGDTQYF.

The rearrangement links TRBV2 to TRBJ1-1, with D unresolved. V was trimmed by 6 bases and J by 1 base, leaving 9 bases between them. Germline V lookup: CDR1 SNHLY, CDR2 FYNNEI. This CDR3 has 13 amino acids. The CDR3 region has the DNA TGTGCCAGCAGATTATCTCCGAACACTGAAGCTTTCTTT. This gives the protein CASRLSPNTEAFF.